Each of the 23 T cell receptor beta chains below was sequenced from the same sample in a study of blood T cell repertoires in COVID-19. Sequencing used immunoSEQ multiplex PCR; TCRdb keeps in-frame clones, though not all of them. The repertoire holds over 110,000 clones, 79% seen once, with around 3.3% in the top ten. The sequenced sample was peripheral blood. These receptors came from a man between 60 and 75 years old with acute or convalescent COVID-19.

The genes are TRBV6-2 or TRBV6-3 and TRBJ2-7; D perhaps matches TRBD1 (5 bases). With 5 bases removed from V and 7 bases from J, the gap between germline ends came to 12 bases. CDR1 is MNHEY, CDR2 SVGEGT, per germline. CDR3 length: 12 residues. In DNA, the CDR3 is TGTGCCAGCAGTCCCCAGGGTGGAGAGCAGTACTTC. Its protein product is CASSPQGGEQYF.

The gene calls are TRBV5-1 and TRBJ2-1; unclear D gene. The germline V gene has CDR1 SGHRS and CDR2 YFSETQ. This CDR3 spans 16 amino acids. Trimming left V 3 bases short and J 1 base short, with 14 bases between. In DNA form, the CDR3 reads TGCGCCAGCAGCTACATCCTAGATAGTTCCTACAATGAGCAGTTCTTC. Protein sequence: CASSYILDSSYNEQFF. Full variable domain (rest looked up from reference TRBV5-1 and TRBJ2-1): KAGVTQTPRYLIKTRGQQVTLSCSPISGHRSVSWYQQTPGQGLQFLFEYFSETQRNKGNFPGRFSGRQFSNSRSEMNVSTLELGDSALYLCASSYILDSSYNEQFFGPGTRLTVL.

The rearrangement uses TRBV7-3 and TRBJ2-7, with no clear D. Germline V lookup: CDR1 SGHTA, CDR2 FQGTGA. Trimming pared 5 bases from V and 2 bases from J, leaving 16 bases between. The length of the CDR3 is 15 residues. The CDR3 DNA follows: TGTGCCAGCAGCCCTCGATCCGGCGGAACCTACGAGCAGTACTTC. Its protein product is CASSPRSGGTYEQYF.

Only a few counts were recorded for this clone. This chain joins TRBV19 and TRBJ2-3; 7 bases are a match to TRBD1. The CDR3 sequence is 16 residues long. After removal of 6 bases from V and 2 bases from J, the junction contained 11 bases not matched to a gene. Germline V gene data show CDR1 as LNHDA and CDR2 as SQIVND (reference sequence). The CDR3 DNA sequence: TGTGCCAGTAGCACCCCTCCGGGACAGTCCACAGATACGCAGTATTTT. Protein product: CASSTPPGQSTDTQYF.

This clone appeared a single time. The chain recombines TRBV5-1 with TRBJ2-2; a possible D gene is TRBD1 (6 bases). CDR1 and CDR2 from the germline V gene are SGHRS and YFSETQ. The ends were cut back, 2 bases at V and 1 base at J, with 6 bases in the middle. This CDR3 region has 14 residues. The CDR3 sequence: CASSLQGNTGELFF. CDR3 in DNA: TGCGCCAGCAGCTTACAGGGGAACACCGGGGAGCTGTTTTTT.

The chain links TRBV19 to TRBJ2-4; D perhaps matches TRBD1 (5 bases). V gave up 5 bases and J gave up 7 bases, with 15 bases separating them. The CDR3 contains 14 residues. Germline V lookup: CDR1 LNHDA, CDR2 SQIVND (reference sequence). Here the CDR3 reads CASSSRTSWNIQYF. Here the CDR3 DNA reads TGTGCCAGTAGTTCTCGGACATCGTGGAACATTCAGTACTTC.

The chain recombines TRBV7-9 with TRBJ1-2; tentative D call: TRBD1 (6 bases). The V and J ends lost 5 bases and 3 bases respectively, with 13 bases between them. This CDR3 is 14 amino acids long. Per germline, CDR1 SEHNR and CDR2 FQNEAQ (reference sequence). CDR3 sequence: CASSQGAGDYGYTF. DNA of the CDR3: TGTGCCAGCAGCCAAGGGGCAGGGGACTATGGCTACACCTTC.

This clone was seen ten or more times. This chain joins TRBV5-5 and TRBJ2-7, with D tentatively TRBD2 (6 bases). The CDR3 totals 14 residues. CDR1 and CDR2 (germline): SGHKS, YYEKEE (reference sequence). The germline V and J ends were trimmed by 4 bases and 2 bases, with 13 bases remaining between them. The CDR3 is CASSGGTFPYEQYF. The CDR3 DNA follows: TGTGCCAGCAGCGGGGGGACTTTTCCCTACGAGCAGTACTTC.

V and J are TRBV5-1 and TRBJ1-1; perhaps TRBD1 as D (5 bases). Germline V CDR1 and CDR2: SGHRS, YFSETQ. This CDR3 has 14 residues. V lost 3 bases and J lost 8, with 17 bases in between. The CDR3 is CASSWQTPAGEAFF. CDR3 sequence (DNA): TGCGCCAGCAGCTGGCAGACACCCGCAGGGGAAGCTTTCTTT.

This clone turned up a few times. V gene TRBV28 combines with J gene TRBJ1-4, with a tentative D call TRBD1 (6 bases). The CDR3 contains 15 residues. Per germline, CDR1 MDHEN and CDR2 SYDVKM. The V gene lost 5 bases and the J gene lost 3 bases, with 13 bases spanning the gap. The CDR3 loop reads CASSGAGAANEKLFF. The CDR3 DNA sequence: TGTGCCAGCAGTGGGGCAGGGGCCGCTAATGAAAAACTGTTTTTT.

This sequence joins TRBV29-1 and TRBJ2-3; D not certain. The germline V gene has CDR1 SQVTM and CDR2 ANQGSEA. Trimming took off 4 bases at V and 6 bases at J, with 8 bases between the two ends. The length of the CDR3 is 11 residues. The CDR3 region is CSVGWADTQYF. The CDR3 bases are TGCAGCGTTGGGTGGGCGGATACGCAGTATTTT.

The V call is TRBV7-2, the J call TRBJ1-6, with D perhaps matching TRBD1 (5 bases). Trimming removed 1 base at V and 7 bases at J, with 11 bases between. CDR1 is SGHTA and CDR2 is FQGNSA in the germline V gene. This CDR3 has 15 residues. CDR3 region: CASSLEGRANSPLHF. CDR3 sequence (DNA): TGTGCCAGCAGCTTAGAGGGCAGGGCGAATTCACCCCTCCACTTT.

V gene TRBV10-3 combines with J gene TRBJ2-1; 10 positions match TRBD2. The J segment lost 2 bases and the V segment lost 4 bases, leaving 2 bases of the junction unmatched. CDR1 is ENHRY and CDR2 is SYGVKD in the germline V gene. The CDR3 sequence is 15 residues long. The DNA for the CDR3 is TGTGCCATCAGTGGGAGCGGGAGGGCCTACAATGAGCAGTTCTTC. This codes for CAISGSGRAYNEQFF.

The gene calls are TRBV19 and TRBJ1-5, with 7 positions matching TRBD1. The V gene end was trimmed by 4 bases and the J gene end by 10 bases; junction bases not matched to a gene: 13. Germline CDR1 is LNHDA and CDR2 is SQIVND (reference sequence). The CDR3 is 15 residues long. The CDR3, as DNA: TGTGCCAGTAGTAGCCGGGGACAGAGCCGGAGACCCCAGCATTTT. Its translation is CASSSRGQSRRPQHF.

There are a few counts of this clone. The chain combines TRBV3-1 (or the pseudogene TRBV3-2) with TRBJ2-4, with 8 bases matching TRBD2. Germline CDR1 LGHDT, CDR2 YNNKEL (reference sequence). The CDR3 extends over 14 amino acids. With 8 bases clipped from V and 7 bases from J, the junction kept 10 bases outside the gene matches. The CDR3 region has the DNA TGTGCCAGCGGCCTGCGGGGGGCTAAGAACATTCAGTACTTC. Protein: CASGLRGAKNIQYF.

This clone showed up just a few times. The genes are TRBV2 and TRBJ2-7, with TRBD1 identical over 7 bases. V was pared by 7 bases and J by 2 bases, with 2 bases of the junction left unmatched. CDR1 and CDR2 from the germline V gene are SNHLY and FYNNEI. The CDR3 is made up of 12 amino acids. CDR3: CASTQGAYEQYF. CDR3 DNA sequence: TGTGCCAGCACCCAGGGGGCCTACGAGCAGTACTTC.

V and J are TRBV10-3 and TRBJ1-4; D may be TRBD1 (5 bases). V lost 3 bases to trimming and J lost 10 bases, with 9 bases between them. CDR3 length: 12 residues. Germline CDR1 reads ENHRY; CDR2 reads SYGVKD. The DNA for the CDR3 is TGTGCCATCAGTGACAGGGAAGGAAAACTGTTTTTT. It codes for CAISDREGKLFF.

This clone turned up a few times. This chain uses TRBV19 with TRBJ2-3, with TRBD1 as a possible D gene (5 bases). Per germline, CDR1 LNHDA and CDR2 SQIVND (reference sequence). This CDR3 spans 13 amino acids. V was trimmed by 4 bases and J by 4 bases, leaving 9 bases between them. The CDR3 region is CASSRQGPDTQYF. The CDR3 nucleotides read TGTGCCAGTAGTAGGCAGGGTCCAGATACGCAGTATTTT.

This clone was counted between two and nine times. The V call is TRBV11-2, the J call TRBJ2-7, with 8 bases identical to TRBD2. Germline CDR1 and CDR2: SGHAT and FQNNGV. The CDR3 extends over 13 amino acids. V was clipped by 6 bases and J by 6 bases; unmatched bases: 7. The CDR3 nucleotides are TGTGCCAGCAGAACGGGGGGGCGGGCCGAGCAGTACTTC. Translation gives CASRTGGRAEQYF.

The rearrangement uses TRBV9 and TRBJ2-7; possible D gene TRBD2, 5 bases. The V end was cut by 4 bases, the J end by 5 bases, with 10 bases between. The CDR3 extends over 12 amino acids. Germline V CDR1 and CDR2: SGDLS, YYNGEE. The DNA of the CDR3 is TGTGCCAGCAGCCTACTAGGAGACGAGCAGTACTTC. Its translation is CASSLLGDEQYF.

V usage is TRBV7-2 and J usage is TRBJ2-7, with 8 bases fitting TRBD1. J gave up 1 base and V 4 bases, and 6 bases lay outside the gene matches. This CDR3 region has 15 residues. Germline values: CDR1 SGHTA, CDR2 FQGNSA. CDR3 in amino acids: CASSSLRDRSYEQYF. CDR3 nucleotide sequence: TGTGCCAGCAGCTCCCTCCGGGACAGGTCCTACGAGCAGTACTTC.

This clone was counted once. This chain joins TRBV29-1 and TRBJ2-5, with TRBD2 as a possible D gene (6 bases). Trimming removed 6 bases at V and 4 bases at J, with 12 bases between. Germline CDR1 and CDR2: SQVTM and ANQGSEA. This CDR3 comprises 12 residues. The CDR3 nucleotides are TGCAGCGTCCTACAAGCGGGAGAGACCCAGTACTTC. This encodes CSVLQAGETQYF.

The chain links TRBV5-1 to TRBJ1-2; D ambiguous. Germline V gives CDR1 SGHRS, CDR2 YFSETQ. The CDR3 runs to 17 residues. Trimming stripped 0 bases from V and 3 bases from J, with 18 bases between. CDR3: CASSLAVGRGWDYGYTF. The CDR3 nucleotides read TGCGCCAGCAGCTTGGCCGTCGGAAGAGGTTGGGACTATGGCTACACCTTC.